Listed here are 20 T cell receptor beta chains from one sample, sequenced in a study of T cells after yellow fever vaccination (dated by TCRdb to about 2019). The treatment or condition label, read with the paper, signifies: live attenuated yellow fever vaccine strain. Library construction relied on 5' RACE. Sequencing took place on an Illumina HiSeq 2500. The raw public data were reprocessed by TCRdb itself: fastp quality trimming at Q25, MiXCR clonotype calling, in-frame beta chains only. A single entry per CDR3 protein holds the most common genes and DNA from its merged rows. The sample table holds hundreds of thousands of distinct CDR3 sequences, of which approximately 12% were seen once. Clones ranked in the top ten supply around 15% of the sample. Material: PBMCs, obtained on the day of the yellow fever booster vaccination. The receptors were sampled from a man between 25 and 39 years old who received the YFV17D yellow fever vaccine.

The chain has TRBV6-2 or TRBV6-3 and TRBJ1-5; 7 bases match TRBD1. The CDR3 spans 14 residues. V shed 5 bases and J 4 bases; nucleotides not matched to a gene: 5. Germline V gives CDR1 MNHEY, CDR2 SVGEGT. CDR3 bases: TGTGCCAGCAGTACAGGGACAGCAAATCAGCCCCAGCATTTT. It specifies CASSTGTANQPQHF.

This clonotype was picked up a small number of times. The V and J genes are TRBV3-1 and TRBJ1-1; D unresolved. Trimming removed 0 bases at V and 13 bases at J, with 18 bases between. The CDR3 covers 14 residues. Germline values: CDR1 LGHDT, CDR2 YNNKEL (reference sequence). This CDR3 is CASSQDLAANSNFF. For the CDR3, the DNA is TGTGCCAGCAGCCAAGACCTGGCAGCAAATAGTAATTTCTTT. Supplemented by reference TRBV3-1 and TRBJ1-1, the full variable domain reads DTAVSQTPKYLVTQMGNDKSIKCEQNLGHDTMYWYKQDSKKFLKIMFSYNNKELIINETVPNRFSPKSPDKAHLNLHINSLELGDSAVYFCASSQDLAANSNFFGQGTRLTVV.

This clonotype was counted a few times. This chain uses TRBV6-2 or TRBV6-3 with TRBJ2-2; TRBD2 matches 12 bases. The junction had 0 bases not matched to a gene; V was cut back by 0 bases and J by 7 bases. The CDR3 has 15 residues. CDR1 is MNHEY, CDR2 SVGEGT, per germline. CDR3 DNA: TGTGCCAGCAGTTACTCGACTAGCGGGAGCGGGGAGCTGTTTTTT. It specifies CASSYSTSGSGELFF.

A few counts support this clonotype. The gene calls are TRBV19 and TRBJ2-1; the match to TRBD2 covers 8 bases. V trimming: 1 base; J trimming: 6 bases; junction bases outside the gene matches: 8. Germline assignment: CDR1 LNHDA and CDR2 SQIVND (reference sequence). There are 16 residues in the CDR3. The CDR3 DNA is TGTGCCAGTAGTATAGGAGGTAGCGGGAACTTCAATGAGCAGTTCTTC. As protein: CASSIGGSGNFNEQFF. Complete variable domain (other parts from reference TRBV19 and TRBJ2-1): DGGITQSPKYLFRKEGQNVTLSCEQNLNHDAMYWYRQDPGQGLRLIYYSQIVNDFQKGDIAEGYSVSREKKESFPLTVTSAQKNPTAFYLCASSIGGSGNFNEQFFGPGTRLTVL.

A few counts support this clonotype. This chain links TRBV6-1 with TRBJ2-5, with D possibly TRBD1 on 6 matching bases. The germline V gene has CDR1 MNHNS and CDR2 SASEGT. The CDR3 contains 15 residues. Trimming removed 6 bases from V and 2 bases from J, with 16 bases in between. For the CDR3, the DNA is TGTGCCAGCAGCCGGACAGTTAGGCAACAAGAGACCCAGTACTTC. Its translation: CASSRTVRQQETQYF.

This clonotype was detected a few times. The chain links TRBV7-2 to TRBJ2-1; 12 positions match TRBD2. V trimming: 2 bases; J trimming: 4 bases; junction bases outside the gene matches: 3. CDR1 SGHTA and CDR2 FQGNSA come from the germline V gene. This CDR3 comprises 16 residues. CDR3 nucleotide sequence: TGTGCCAGCAGCTTAAGGCTAGCGGGAGGGTACAATGAGCAGTTCTTC. Its protein is CASSLRLAGGYNEQFF.

The J gene is TRBJ2-7, the V gene TRBV6-6; D may match TRBD1 or TRBD2 (6 bases each). Trimming removed 5 bases from V and 3 bases from J, with 11 bases in between. CDR3 length: 13 residues. CDR1 is MNHNY and CDR2 is SVGAGI in the germline V gene (reference sequence). CDR3 DNA: TGTGCCAGCAGTACTAGGGGGGTCTACGAGCAGTACTTC. Translating gives CASSTRGVYEQYF.

The J gene is TRBJ1-5, the V gene TRBV6-5; TRBD1 matches 7 bases. Losses at the gene ends were 2 bases for V and 5 bases for J; bases not matched to a gene: 6. This CDR3 is 15 amino acids long. Germline assignment: CDR1 MNHEY and CDR2 SVGAGI. The CDR3: CASSYAGTADQPQHF. DNA of the CDR3: TGTGCCAGCAGTTACGCGGGGACAGCCGATCAGCCCCAGCATTTT.

A few counts support this clonotype. The chain couples TRBV6-1 to TRBJ2-5, with 7 bases aligning to TRBD2. The V gene's germline CDR1 is MNHNS and CDR2 SASEGT. The V segment lost 10 bases and the J segment 2 bases; nucleotides outside the gene matches: 7. This CDR3 contains 13 residues. The DNA of the CDR3 is TGTGCCACTGCCGAGCGGGGACAAGAGACCCAGTACTTC. Its protein product is CATAERGQETQYF.

The chain has TRBV27 and TRBJ2-7; 7 bases match TRBD1. This CDR3 has 14 residues. V shed 6 bases and J 2 bases; nucleotides not matched to a gene: 7. Germline values: CDR1 MNHEY, CDR2 SMNVEV (reference sequence). The CDR3 DNA is TGTGCCAGCAGCCGGACAGGTTATACCTACGAGCAGTACTTC. Encoded protein: CASSRTGYTYEQYF.

The rearrangement joins TRBV29-1 to TRBJ2-1; TRBD1 might be the D (7 bases). The CDR3 consists of 14 residues. In germline, CDR1 is SQVTM, CDR2 ANQGSEA. Trimming left V 4 bases short and J 5 bases short, with 15 bases between. CDR3 DNA: TGCAGCGTTGGGGGCCAGGGGGGTCACAATGAGCAGTTCTTC. It encodes CSVGGQGGHNEQFF.

The chain carries TRBV12-3 or TRBV12-4 and TRBJ2-1; D gene uncertain. The ends were cut back, 3 bases at V and 8 bases at J, with 11 bases in the middle. This CDR3 has 13 amino acids. CDR3: CASSFGQTYEQFF. As DNA, the CDR3 is TGTGCCAGCAGTTTTGGCCAAACCTATGAGCAGTTCTTC.

The chain uses TRBV20-1 and TRBJ2-7; D is uncertain. The V gene lost 1 base and the J gene lost 3 bases, with 10 bases spanning the gap. CDR3 length: 13 amino acids. From germline, CDR1 is DFQATT and CDR2 SNEGSKA (reference sequence). The CDR3: CSARVGVYYEQYF. In DNA, the CDR3 is TGCAGTGCTAGAGTTGGCGTCTACTACGAGCAGTACTTC.

The rearrangement links TRBV20-1 to TRBJ2-7; TRBD2 matches at 13 bases. V shed 8 bases, J shed 2 bases, and the junction held 6 bases outside the gene matches. Germline lookup yields CDR1 DFQATT and CDR2 SNEGSKA (reference sequence). This CDR3 comprises 14 residues. CDR3 sequence (DNA): TGCAGTACTGGCGGGACTAGCGGGGCCTACGAGCAGTACTTC. This translates into CSTGGTSGAYEQYF.

The chain combines TRBV7-8 with TRBJ1-2; maybe TRBD1 (5 bases). Per germline, CDR1 SGHVS and CDR2 FQNEAQ. Trimming pared 5 bases from V and 7 bases from J, leaving 17 bases between. This CDR3 is 14 amino acids long. CDR3 sequence reads: CASSPPAGLSGYTF. CDR3 coding DNA: TGTGCCAGCAGCCCCCCGGCAGGGTTAAGTGGCTACACCTTC. The full variable domain, its missing parts supplied by reference TRBV7-8 and TRBJ1-2, is GAGVSQSPRYKVAKRGQDVALRCDPISGHVSLFWYQQALGQGPEFLTYFQNEAQLDKSGLPSDRFFAERPEGSVSTLKIQRTQQEDSAVYLCASSPPAGLSGYTFGSGTRLTVV.

CDR3 loop: CASSPRVGYTF. The CDR3 DNA reads as TGTGCCAGCAGTCCCAGGGTGGGCTACACCTTC. This rearrangement joins TRBV2 to TRBJ1-2; a weak D match, TRBD1 (5 bases). Per germline, CDR1 SNHLY and CDR2 FYNNEI. V was shortened by 5 bases and J by 8 bases, with 9 bases between the two germline ends. The CDR3 contains 11 residues.

CDR3: CAWKRTGAGPQHF. CDR3 nucleotides: TGTGCCTGGAAGAGGACAGGGGCAGGGCCCCAGCATTTT. The rearrangement uses TRBV30 and TRBJ1-5, with 9 bases identical to TRBD1. V dropped 4 bases and J dropped 9; count of bases not matched to a gene: 7. Germline V gives CDR1 GTSNPN, CDR2 SVGIG (reference sequence). There are 13 residues in the CDR3. Using reference TRBV30 and TRBJ1-5 for the parts outside the CDR3, the full variable domain is SQTIHQWPATLVQPVGSPLSLECTVEGTSNPNLYWYRQAAGRGLQLLFYSVGIGQISSEVPQNLSASRPQDRQFILSSKKLLLSDSGFYLCAWKRTGAGPQHFGDGTRLSIL.

This clonotype has a handful of counts. The rearrangement uses TRBV5-1 and TRBJ2-3, with D perhaps TRBD1 (5 bases). Per the germline V gene, CDR1 is SGHRS and CDR2 is YFSETQ. V shed 1 base and J shed 4 bases, with 13 bases lying between them. The CDR3 is made up of 15 amino acids. Written as DNA, the CDR3 is TGCGCCAGCAGCTTGTTAGGGGTAATCGCAGATACGCAGTATTTT. Translated: CASSLLGVIADTQYF.

This clonotype was observed a few times. The V gene is TRBV27, the J gene TRBJ2-7; D possibly corresponds to TRBD2 (7 bases). From germline, CDR1 is MNHEY and CDR2 SMNVEV (reference sequence). V dropped 6 bases and J dropped 5 bases, with 20 bases sitting between them. CDR3 length: 15 amino acids. CDR3 loop: CASRLGGRERDEQYF. CDR3 coding DNA: TGTGCCAGCAGGCTGGGGGGGCGGGAGCGCGACGAGCAGTACTTC.

The table lists this clonotype with a few counts. The rearrangement joins TRBV25-1 to TRBJ2-5; TRBD2 agrees at 7 bases. V lost 11 bases to trimming and J lost 4 bases; unmatched junction nucleotides: 7. Germline-derived CDR1 and CDR2 are MGHDK and SYGVNS. The CDR3 is made up of 12 amino acids. CDR3 loop: CASRGYGETQYF. The CDR3 coding sequence is TGTGCCTCGCGGGGGTATGGAGAGACCCAGTACTTC.